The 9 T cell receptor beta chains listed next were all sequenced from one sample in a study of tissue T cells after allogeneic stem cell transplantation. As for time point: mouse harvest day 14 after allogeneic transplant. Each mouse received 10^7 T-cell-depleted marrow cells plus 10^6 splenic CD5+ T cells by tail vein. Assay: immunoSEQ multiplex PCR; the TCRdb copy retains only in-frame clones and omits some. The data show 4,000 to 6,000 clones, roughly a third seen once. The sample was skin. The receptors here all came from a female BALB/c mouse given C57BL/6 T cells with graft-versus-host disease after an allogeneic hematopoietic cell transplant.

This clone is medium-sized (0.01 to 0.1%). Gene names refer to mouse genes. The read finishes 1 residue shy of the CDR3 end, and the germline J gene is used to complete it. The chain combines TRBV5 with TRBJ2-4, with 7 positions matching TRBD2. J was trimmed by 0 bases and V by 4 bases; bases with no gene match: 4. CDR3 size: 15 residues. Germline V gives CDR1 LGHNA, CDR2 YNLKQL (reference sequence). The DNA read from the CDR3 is TGTGCCAGCAGCCCGACTGGGACTAGTCAAAACACCTTGTAC. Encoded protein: CASSPTGTSQNTLY. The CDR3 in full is CASSPTGTSQNTLYF.

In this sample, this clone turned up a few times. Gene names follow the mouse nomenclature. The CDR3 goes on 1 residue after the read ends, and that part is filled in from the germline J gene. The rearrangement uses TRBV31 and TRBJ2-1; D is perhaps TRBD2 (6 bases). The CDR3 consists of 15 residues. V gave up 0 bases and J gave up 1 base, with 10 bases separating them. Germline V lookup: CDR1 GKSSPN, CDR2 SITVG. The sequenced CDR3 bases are TGTGCCTGGAGTCTAGATCTGGGGAACTATGCTGAGCAGTTC. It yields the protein CAWSLDLGNYAEQF. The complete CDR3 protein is CAWSLDLGNYAEQFF.

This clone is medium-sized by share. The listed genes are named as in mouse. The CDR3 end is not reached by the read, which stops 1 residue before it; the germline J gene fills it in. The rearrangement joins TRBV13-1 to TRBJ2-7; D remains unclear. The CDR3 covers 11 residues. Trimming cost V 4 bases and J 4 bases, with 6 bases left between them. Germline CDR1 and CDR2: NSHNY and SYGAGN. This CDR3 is CASSLQYEQYF. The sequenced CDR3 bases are TGTGCCAGCAGTCTGCAGTATGAACAGTAC.

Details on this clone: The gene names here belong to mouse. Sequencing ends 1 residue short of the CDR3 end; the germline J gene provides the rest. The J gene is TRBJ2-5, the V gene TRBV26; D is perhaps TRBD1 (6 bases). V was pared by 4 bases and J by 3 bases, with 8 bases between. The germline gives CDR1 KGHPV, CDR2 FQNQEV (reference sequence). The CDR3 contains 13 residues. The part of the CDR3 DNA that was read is TGTGCCAGCAGTCAGGGACAACAAGACACCCAGTAC. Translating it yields CASSQGQQDTQY. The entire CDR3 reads CASSQGQQDTQYF.

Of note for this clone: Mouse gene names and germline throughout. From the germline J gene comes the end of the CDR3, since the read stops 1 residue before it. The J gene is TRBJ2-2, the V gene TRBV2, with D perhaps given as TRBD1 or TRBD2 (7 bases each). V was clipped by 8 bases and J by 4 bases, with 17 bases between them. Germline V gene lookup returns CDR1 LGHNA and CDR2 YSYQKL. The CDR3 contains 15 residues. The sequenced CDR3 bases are TGTGCCAGCGGCAGGGGGGGGGAGGGCACCGGGCAGCTCTAC. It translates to CASGRGGEGTGQLY. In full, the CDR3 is CASGRGGEGTGQLYF.

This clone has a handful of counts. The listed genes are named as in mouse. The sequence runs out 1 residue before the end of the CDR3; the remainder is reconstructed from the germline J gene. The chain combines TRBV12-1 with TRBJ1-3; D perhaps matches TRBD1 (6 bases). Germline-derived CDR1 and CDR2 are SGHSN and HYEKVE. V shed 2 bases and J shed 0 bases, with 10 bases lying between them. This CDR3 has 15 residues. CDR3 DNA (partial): TGTGCCAGCTCTCACGGGGGCGGTTCTGGAAATACGCTCTAT. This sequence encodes CASSHGGGSGNTLY. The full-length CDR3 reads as CASSHGGGSGNTLYF.

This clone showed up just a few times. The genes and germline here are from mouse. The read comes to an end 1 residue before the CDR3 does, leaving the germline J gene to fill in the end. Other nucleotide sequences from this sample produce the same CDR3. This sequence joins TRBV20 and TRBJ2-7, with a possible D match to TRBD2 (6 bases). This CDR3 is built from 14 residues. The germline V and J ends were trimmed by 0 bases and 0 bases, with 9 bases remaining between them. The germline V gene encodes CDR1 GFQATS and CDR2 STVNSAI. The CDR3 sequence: CGARDWGSSYEQYF. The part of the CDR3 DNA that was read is TGTGGTGCTAGGGACTGGGGAAGCTCCTATGAACAGTAC.

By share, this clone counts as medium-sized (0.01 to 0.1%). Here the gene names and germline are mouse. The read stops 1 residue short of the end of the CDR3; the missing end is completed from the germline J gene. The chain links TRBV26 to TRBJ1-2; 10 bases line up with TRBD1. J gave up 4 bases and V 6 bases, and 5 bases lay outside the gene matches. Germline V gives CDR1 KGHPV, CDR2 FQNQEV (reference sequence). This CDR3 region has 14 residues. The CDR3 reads CASSPGQGGSDYTF. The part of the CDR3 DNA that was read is TGTGCCAGCAGCCCCGGACAGGGGGGCTCCGACTACACC.

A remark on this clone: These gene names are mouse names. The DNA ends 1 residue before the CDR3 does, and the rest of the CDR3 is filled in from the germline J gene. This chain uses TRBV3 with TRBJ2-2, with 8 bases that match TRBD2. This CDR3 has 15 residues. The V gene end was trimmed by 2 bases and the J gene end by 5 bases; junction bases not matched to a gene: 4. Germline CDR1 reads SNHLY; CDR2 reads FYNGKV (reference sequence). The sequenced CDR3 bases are TGTGCCAGCAGCTTAATGGCTGGGGGGACCGGGCAGCTCTAC. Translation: CASSLMAGGTGQLY. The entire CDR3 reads CASSLMAGGTGQLYF.